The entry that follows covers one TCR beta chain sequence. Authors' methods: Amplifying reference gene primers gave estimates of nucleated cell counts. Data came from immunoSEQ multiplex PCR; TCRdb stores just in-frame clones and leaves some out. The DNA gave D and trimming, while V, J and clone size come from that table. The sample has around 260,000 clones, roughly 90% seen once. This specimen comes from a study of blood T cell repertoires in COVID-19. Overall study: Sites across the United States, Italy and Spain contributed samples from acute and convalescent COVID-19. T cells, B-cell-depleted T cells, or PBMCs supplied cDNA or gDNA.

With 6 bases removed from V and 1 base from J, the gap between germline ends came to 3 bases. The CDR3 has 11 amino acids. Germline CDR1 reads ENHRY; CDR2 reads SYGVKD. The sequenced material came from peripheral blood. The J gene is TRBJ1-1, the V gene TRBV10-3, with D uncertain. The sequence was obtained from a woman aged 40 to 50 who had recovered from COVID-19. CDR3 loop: CAISGNTEAFF. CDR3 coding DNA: TGTGCCATCAGCGGGAACACTGAAGCTTTCTTT.